This T cell receptor (beta chain) appears in the sequencing data of a study of T-cell reconstitution after alpha-beta-depleted transplantation in children. The study, taken as a whole, reports: Reportedly, only several hundred clones from non-depleted graft cells drove alpha-beta T-cell counts at about two months.

For TCRbeta, the library was prepared with unique molecular identifiers. TCRdb fed the PCR reads into MiXCR, producing one record per CDR3 protein. Of 580,000 or so distinct CDR3 sequences listed, under 25% are singletons. This clonotype was seen ten or more times. The antigen remains unidentified. The sample consisted of PBMCs, mostly from graft donor cells, taken 360 days after TCRalphabeta/CD19-depleted stem cell transplant. The receptor was derived from a boy less than two years old who had a stem cell transplant for acute myeloid leukemia, so the T cells may come from the graft donor.

In DNA form, the CDR3 reads TGTGCCAGCAGCTTAGTCCCAGGAAACACCGGGGAGCTGTTTTTT. This codes for CASSLVPGNTGELFF. The V and J genes are TRBV7-7 and TRBJ2-2; D not certain. CDR3 size: 15 residues. V was cut by 1 base and J by 2 bases, with 8 bases left in between. CDR1 is SSHAT and CDR2 is FNYEAQ in the germline V gene (reference sequence).